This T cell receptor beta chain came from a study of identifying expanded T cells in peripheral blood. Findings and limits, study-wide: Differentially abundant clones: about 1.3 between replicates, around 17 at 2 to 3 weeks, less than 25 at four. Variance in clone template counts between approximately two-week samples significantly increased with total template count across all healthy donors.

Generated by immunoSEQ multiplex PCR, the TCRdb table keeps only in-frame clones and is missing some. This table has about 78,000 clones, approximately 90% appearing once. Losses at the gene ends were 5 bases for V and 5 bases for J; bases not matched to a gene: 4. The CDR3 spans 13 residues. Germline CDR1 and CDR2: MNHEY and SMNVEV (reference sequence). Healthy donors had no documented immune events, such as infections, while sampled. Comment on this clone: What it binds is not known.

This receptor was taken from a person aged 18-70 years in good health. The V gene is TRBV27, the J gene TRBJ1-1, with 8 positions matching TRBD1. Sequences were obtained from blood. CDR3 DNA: TGTGCCAGCAGTAAACAGGGGGGGACTGAAGCTTTCTTT. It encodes CASSKQGGTEAFF.